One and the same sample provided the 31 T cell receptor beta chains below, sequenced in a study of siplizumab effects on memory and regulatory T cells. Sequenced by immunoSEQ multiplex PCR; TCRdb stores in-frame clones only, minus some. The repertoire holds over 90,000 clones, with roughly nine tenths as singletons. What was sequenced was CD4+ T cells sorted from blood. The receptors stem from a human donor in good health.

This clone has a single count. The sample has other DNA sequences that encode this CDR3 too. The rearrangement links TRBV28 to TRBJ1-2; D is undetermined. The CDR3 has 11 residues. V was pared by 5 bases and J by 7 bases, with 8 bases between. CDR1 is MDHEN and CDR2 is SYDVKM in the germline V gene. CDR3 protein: CASSRFSGYTF. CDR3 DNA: TGTGCCAGCAGTCGCTTCTCTGGCTACACCTTC.

CDR3 loop: CASGTGDSYQPQHF. The DNA of the CDR3 is TGTGCTAGTGGAACAGGAGACAGTTATCAGCCCCAGCATTTT. The J gene is TRBJ1-5, the V gene TRBV12-5, with D possibly matching TRBD1 (5 bases). With 6 bases removed from V and 5 bases from J, the gap between germline ends came to 14 bases. The CDR3 sequence is 14 residues long. Looked up from germline, CDR1 is LGHNT and CDR2 is FRNRAP.

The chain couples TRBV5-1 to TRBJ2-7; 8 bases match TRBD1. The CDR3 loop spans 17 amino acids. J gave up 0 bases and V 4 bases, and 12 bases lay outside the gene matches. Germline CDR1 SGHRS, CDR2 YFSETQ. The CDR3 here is CASSHGQGTTRSYEQYF. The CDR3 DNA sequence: TGCGCCAGCAGCCATGGACAGGGCACAACACGCTCCTACGAGCAGTACTTC.

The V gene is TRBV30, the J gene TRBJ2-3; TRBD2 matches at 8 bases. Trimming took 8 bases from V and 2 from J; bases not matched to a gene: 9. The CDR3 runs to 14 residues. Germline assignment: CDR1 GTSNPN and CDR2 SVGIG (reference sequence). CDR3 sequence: CARQAGEFTDTQYF. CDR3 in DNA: TGTGCCAGACAAGCGGGAGAGTTCACAGATACGCAGTATTTT.

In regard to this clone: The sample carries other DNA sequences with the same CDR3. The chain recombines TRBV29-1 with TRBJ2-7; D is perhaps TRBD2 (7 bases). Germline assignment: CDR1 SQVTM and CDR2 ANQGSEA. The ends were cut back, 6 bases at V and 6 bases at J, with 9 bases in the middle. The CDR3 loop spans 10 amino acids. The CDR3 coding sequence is TGCAGCGTGGGGGGGCTCGAGCAGTACTTC. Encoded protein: CSVGGLEQYF.

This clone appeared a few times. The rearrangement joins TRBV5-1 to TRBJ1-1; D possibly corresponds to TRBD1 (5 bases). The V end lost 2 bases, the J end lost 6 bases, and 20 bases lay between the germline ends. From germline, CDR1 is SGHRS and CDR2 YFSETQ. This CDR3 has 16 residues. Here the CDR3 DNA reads TGCGCCAGCAGCTTAAGATCAGTCGGGGCGGGAGCTGAAGCTTTCTTT. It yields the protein CASSLRSVGAGAEAFF.

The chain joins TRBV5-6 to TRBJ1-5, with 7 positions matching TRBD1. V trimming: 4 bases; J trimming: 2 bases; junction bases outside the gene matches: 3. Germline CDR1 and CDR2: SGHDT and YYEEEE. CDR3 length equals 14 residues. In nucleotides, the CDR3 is TGTGCCAGCAGCCGTACAGGGGGCAATCAGCCCCAGCATTTT. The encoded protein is CASSRTGGNQPQHF.

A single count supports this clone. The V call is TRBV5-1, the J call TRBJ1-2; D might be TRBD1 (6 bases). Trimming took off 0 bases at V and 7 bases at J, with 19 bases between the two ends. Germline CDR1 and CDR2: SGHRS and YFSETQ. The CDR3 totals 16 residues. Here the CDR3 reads CASSLDVAFGRGGYTF. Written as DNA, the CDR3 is TGCGCCAGCAGCTTGGACGTCGCGTTCGGCAGGGGTGGCTACACCTTC. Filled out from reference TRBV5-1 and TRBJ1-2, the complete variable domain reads KAGVTQTPRYLIKTRGQQVTLSCSPISGHRSVSWYQQTPGQGLQFLFEYFSETQRNKGNFPGRFSGRQFSNSRSEMNVSTLELGDSALYLCASSLDVAFGRGGYTFGSGTRLTVV.

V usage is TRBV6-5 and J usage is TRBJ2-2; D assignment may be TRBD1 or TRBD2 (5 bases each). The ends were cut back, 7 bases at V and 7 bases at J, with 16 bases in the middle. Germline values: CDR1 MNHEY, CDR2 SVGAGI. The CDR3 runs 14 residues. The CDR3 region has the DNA TGTGCCAGCACTAATTGGGGGTCGGGCGGGGAGCTGTTTTTT. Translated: CASTNWGSGGELFF.

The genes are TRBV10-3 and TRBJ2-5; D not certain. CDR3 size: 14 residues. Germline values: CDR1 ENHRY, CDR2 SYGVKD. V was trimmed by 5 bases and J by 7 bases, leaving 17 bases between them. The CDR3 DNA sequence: TGTGCCATCAGTCCCGAGTACCTTAAGGGGACCCAGTACTTC. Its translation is CAISPEYLKGTQYF.

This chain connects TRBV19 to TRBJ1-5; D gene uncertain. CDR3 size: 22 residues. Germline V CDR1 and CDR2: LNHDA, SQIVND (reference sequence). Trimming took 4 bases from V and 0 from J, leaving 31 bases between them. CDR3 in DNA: TGTGCCAGTAGTACCCACCCTAACCCTCGGGGTTTAGCCGATTATAGCAATCAGCCCCAGCATTTT. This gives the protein CASSTHPNPRGLADYSNQPQHF.

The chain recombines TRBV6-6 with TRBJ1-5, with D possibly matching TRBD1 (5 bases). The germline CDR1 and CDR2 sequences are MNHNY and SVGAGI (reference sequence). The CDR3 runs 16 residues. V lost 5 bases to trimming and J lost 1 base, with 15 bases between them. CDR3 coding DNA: TGTGCCAGCAGTCCCCCAGGGCGACAGAGCAATCAGCCCCAGCATTTT. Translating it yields CASSPPGRQSNQPQHF.

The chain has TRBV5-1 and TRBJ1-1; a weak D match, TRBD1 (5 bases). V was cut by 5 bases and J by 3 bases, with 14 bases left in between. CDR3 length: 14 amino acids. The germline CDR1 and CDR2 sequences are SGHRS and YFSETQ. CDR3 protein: CASSEAGTYTEAFF. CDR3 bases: TGCGCCAGCAGTGAAGCCGGGACTTACACTGAAGCTTTCTTT.

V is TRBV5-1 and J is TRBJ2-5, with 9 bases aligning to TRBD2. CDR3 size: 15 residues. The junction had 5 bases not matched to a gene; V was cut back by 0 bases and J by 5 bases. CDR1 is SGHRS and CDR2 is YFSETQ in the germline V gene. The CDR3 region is CASSLVAGGPETQYF. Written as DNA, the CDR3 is TGCGCCAGCAGCTTGGTTGCGGGAGGGCCGGAGACCCAGTACTTC.

CDR3 in amino acids: CASSHPRGIREKLFF. In nucleotides, the CDR3 is TGTGCCAGCAGTCACCCGCGAGGGATCAGGGAAAAACTGTTTTTT. This rearrangement joins TRBV6-6 to TRBJ1-4; unclear D gene. Germline V CDR1 and CDR2: MNHNY, SVGAGI (reference sequence). Trimming left V 5 bases short and J 8 bases short, with 18 bases between. This CDR3 region has 15 residues.

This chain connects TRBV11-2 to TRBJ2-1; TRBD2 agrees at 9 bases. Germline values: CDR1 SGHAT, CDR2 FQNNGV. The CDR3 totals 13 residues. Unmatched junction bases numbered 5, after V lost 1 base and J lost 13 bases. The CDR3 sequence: CASSLAREGPQFF. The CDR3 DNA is TGTGCCAGCAGCTTAGCGCGGGAGGGCCCCCAGTTCTTC.

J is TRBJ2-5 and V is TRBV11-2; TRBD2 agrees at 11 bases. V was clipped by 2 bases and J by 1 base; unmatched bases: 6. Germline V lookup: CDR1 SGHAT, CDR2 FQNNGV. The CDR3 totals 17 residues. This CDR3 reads CASSLQGLAASQETQYF. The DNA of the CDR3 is TGTGCCAGCAGCTTACAGGGACTAGCGGCGTCCCAAGAGACCCAGTACTTC.

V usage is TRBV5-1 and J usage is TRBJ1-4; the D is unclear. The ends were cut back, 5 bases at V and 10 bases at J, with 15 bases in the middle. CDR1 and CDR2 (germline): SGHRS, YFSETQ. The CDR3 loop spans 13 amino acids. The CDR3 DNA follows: TGCGCCAGCAGTTACGAGGGCGGAGGAAAACTGTTTTTT. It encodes CASSYEGGGKLFF.

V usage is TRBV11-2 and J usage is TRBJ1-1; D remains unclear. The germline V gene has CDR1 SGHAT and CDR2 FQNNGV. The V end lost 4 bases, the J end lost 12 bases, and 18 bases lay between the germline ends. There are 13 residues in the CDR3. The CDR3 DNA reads TGTGCCAGCAGCTCCGTGAGGGCTCCCAGGCCTTTCTTT. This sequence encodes CASSSVRAPRPFF.

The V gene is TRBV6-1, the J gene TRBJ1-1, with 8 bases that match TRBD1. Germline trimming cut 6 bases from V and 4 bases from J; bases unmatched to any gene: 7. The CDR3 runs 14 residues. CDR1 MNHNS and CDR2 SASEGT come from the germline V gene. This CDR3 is CASRQTGVATEAFF. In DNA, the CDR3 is TGTGCCAGCAGGCAGACAGGGGTGGCCACTGAAGCTTTCTTT.

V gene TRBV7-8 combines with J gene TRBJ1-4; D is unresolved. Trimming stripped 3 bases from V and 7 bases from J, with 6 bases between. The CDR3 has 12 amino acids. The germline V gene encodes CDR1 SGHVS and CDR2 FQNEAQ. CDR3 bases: TGTGCCAGCAGCTTGCGGGTTGAAAAACTGTTTTTT. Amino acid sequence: CASSLRVEKLFF. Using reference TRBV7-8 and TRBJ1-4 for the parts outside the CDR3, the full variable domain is GAGVSQSPRYKVAKRGQDVALRCDPISGHVSLFWYQQALGQGPEFLTYFQNEAQLDKSGLPSDRFFAERPEGSVSTLKIQRTQQEDSAVYLCASSLRVEKLFFGSGTQLSVL.

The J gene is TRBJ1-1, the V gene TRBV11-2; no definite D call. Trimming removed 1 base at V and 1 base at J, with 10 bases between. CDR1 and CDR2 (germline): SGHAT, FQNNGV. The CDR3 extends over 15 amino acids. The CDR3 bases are TGTGCCAGCAGCTTAGGTGCGGCGTCGAACACTGAAGCTTTCTTT. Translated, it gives CASSLGAASNTEAFF.

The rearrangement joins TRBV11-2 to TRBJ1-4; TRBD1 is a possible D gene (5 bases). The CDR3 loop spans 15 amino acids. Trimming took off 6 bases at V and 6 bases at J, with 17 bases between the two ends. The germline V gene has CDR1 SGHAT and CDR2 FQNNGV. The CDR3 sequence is CASSRRRGIDEKLFF. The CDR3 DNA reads TGTGCCAGCAGTCGACGGCGGGGGATTGATGAAAAACTGTTTTTT.

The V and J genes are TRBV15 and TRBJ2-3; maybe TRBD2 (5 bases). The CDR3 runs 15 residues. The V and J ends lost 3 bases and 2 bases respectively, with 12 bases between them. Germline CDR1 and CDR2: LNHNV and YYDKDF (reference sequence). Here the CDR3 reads CATSREGLHTDTQYF. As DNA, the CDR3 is TGTGCCACCAGCAGGGAAGGACTGCACACAGATACGCAGTATTTT.

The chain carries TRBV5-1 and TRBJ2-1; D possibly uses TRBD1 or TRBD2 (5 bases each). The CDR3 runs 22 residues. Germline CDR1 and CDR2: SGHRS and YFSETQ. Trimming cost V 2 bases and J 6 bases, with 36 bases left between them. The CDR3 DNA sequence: TGCGCCAGCAGCTTACCCTTGGCCGGGACCCTTGCCGGGACCGGCTACTTCAATGAGCAGTTCTTC. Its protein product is CASSLPLAGTLAGTGYFNEQFF.

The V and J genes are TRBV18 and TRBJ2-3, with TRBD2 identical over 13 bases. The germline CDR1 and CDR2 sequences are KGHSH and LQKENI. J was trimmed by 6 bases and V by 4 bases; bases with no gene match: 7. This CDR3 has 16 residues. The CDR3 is CASSRTSGRVSDTQYF. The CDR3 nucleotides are TGTGCCAGCTCACGCACTAGCGGGAGGGTCTCGGATACGCAGTATTTT.

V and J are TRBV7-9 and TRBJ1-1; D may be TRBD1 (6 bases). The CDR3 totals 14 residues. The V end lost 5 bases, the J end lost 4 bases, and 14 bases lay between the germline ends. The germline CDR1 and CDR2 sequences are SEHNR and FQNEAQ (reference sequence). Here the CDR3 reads CASSHSSRGTEAFF. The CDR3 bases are TGTGCCAGCAGCCACTCGTCCAGGGGCACTGAAGCTTTCTTT.

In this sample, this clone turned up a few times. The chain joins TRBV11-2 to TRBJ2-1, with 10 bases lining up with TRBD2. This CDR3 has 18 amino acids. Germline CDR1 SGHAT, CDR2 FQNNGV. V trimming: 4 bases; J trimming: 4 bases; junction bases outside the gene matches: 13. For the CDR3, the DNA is TGTGCCAGCAGCTCAGCTCAAAGGGCTAGCGGGAGATACAATGAGCAGTTCTTC. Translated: CASSSAQRASGRYNEQFF.

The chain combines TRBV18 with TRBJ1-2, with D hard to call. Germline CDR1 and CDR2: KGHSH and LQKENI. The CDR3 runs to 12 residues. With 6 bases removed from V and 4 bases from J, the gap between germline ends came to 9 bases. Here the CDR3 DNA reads TGTGCCAGCTCGCCGGACCTCTATGGCTACACCTTC. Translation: CASSPDLYGYTF.

CDR3 nucleotides: TGTGCCAGCAGCACAATCCAGGGGGCCAAAAACATTCAGTACTTC. Translation gives CASSTIQGAKNIQYF. This chain connects TRBV11-2 to TRBJ2-4, with D possibly matching TRBD1 (6 bases). CDR1 is SGHAT, CDR2 FQNNGV, per germline. The ends were cut back, 5 bases at V and 1 base at J, with 12 bases in the middle. There are 15 residues in the CDR3.

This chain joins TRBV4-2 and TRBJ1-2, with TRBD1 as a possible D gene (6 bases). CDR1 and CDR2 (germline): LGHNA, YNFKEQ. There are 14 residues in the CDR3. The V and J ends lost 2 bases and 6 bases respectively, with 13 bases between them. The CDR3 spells CASSQWGGLDGYTF. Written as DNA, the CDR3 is TGTGCCAGCAGCCAATGGGGGGGGCTCGATGGCTACACCTTC.